The rows below give T cell receptor beta chains drawn from one sample of a study of blood T cell repertoires in COVID-19. Sequencing was performed with immunoSEQ multiplex PCR; in TCRdb, only in-frame clones are kept and a portion is missing. The top ten clones hold around 3% of a sample with 87,000 or so clones, 87% of them seen once. The specimen was peripheral blood. These receptors were taken from a woman between 45 and 65 years old with active or convalescent COVID-19. Both conserved end residues are part of each CDR3. A D gene is named only where the DNA matches it firmly. Rows give clone size only sometimes, using once, few, many, or a class for an expanded clone.

j_call d_call clone_size v_call cdr3_aa cdr3_nt
TRBJ2-7 TRBD1 few TRBV19 CATSTGGPYEQYF TGTGCCACCAGTACAGGGGGCCCCTACGAGCAGTACTTC
TRBJ1-6 TRBD1 NA TRBV27 CASSLFPTGQGAFYNSPLHF TGTGCCAGCAGTTTATTCCCCACAGGACAGGGGGCTTTCTATAATTCACCCCTCCACTTT
TRBJ2-1 NA NA TRBV3-1/TRBV3-2 CASSQEEGTGVTANEQFF TGTGCCAGCAGCCAAGAGGAAGGAACGGGGGTTACCGCAAATGAGCAGTTCTTC
TRBJ1-2 NA medium-sized TRBV7-2 CASSLAGYGYGYTF TGTGCCAGCAGCTTAGCTGGTTACGGCTATGGCTACACCTTC
TRBJ1-1 NA few TRBV6-5 CASSSWTAMNTEAFF TGTGCCAGCAGCTCCTGGACAGCCATGAACACTGAAGCTTTCTTT
TRBJ2-2 TRBD1 NA TRBV30 CAWSVRFWGQGVAGELFF TGTGCCTGGAGTGTACGATTTTGGGGACAGGGTGTCGCCGGGGAGCTGTTTTTT
TRBJ2-7 TRBD1 NA TRBV19 CASSISGGSFYEQYF TGTGCCAGTAGTATTTCAGGGGGCTCCTTCTACGAGCAGTACTTC
TRBJ1-2 NA NA TRBV7-9 CASSSPGLQNYGYTF TGTGCCAGCAGCTCCCCGGGACTCCAAAACTATGGCTACACCTTC
TRBJ1-2 NA NA TRBV3-1/TRBV3-2 CASSQALRGADYGYTF TGTGCCAGCAGCCAGGCCCTCCGGGGTGCAGACTATGGCTACACCTTC
TRBJ1-2 NA once TRBV7-2 CASSSELTGYGYTF TGTGCCAGCAGCTCCGAACTGACAGGATATGGCTACACCTTC
TRBJ2-3 TRBD2 NA TRBV4-3 CASSHMGGTPQYF TGCGCCAGCAGCCACATGGGAGGGACTCCCCAGTATTTT